This T cell receptor beta chain was observed in a study of cytotoxic CD8 clonotypes in ibrutinib-treated CLL. Findings and limits, study-wide: Pretreatment clonality was elevated relative to age-matched healthy donors and paralleled circulating CD8+ T-cell counts. The clonality went up when patients responded to ibrutinib and dropped back toward baseline at progression.

The CDR3 totals 14 residues. Trimming shortened V by 6 bases and J by 11 bases, and 17 bases separated the two germline ends. CDR1 MNHNS and CDR2 SASEGT come from the germline V gene. Turning to this clone: Its antigen is currently unknown.

This table comes from immunoSEQ multiplex PCR, and its TCRdb copy is limited to in-frame clones, with some not included. The sample holds roughly 160,000 clones, less than 85% seen once. The specimen was PBMCs, collected after 24 months of ibrutinib treatment. This TCR was sampled from a human donor with chronic lymphocytic leukemia. The chain couples TRBV6-1 to TRBJ1-6, with no clear D. CDR3 nucleotide sequence: TGTGCCAGCAGCCTCGACGGAGTGACGGCACCCCTCCACTTT. This gives the protein CASSLDGVTAPLHF.